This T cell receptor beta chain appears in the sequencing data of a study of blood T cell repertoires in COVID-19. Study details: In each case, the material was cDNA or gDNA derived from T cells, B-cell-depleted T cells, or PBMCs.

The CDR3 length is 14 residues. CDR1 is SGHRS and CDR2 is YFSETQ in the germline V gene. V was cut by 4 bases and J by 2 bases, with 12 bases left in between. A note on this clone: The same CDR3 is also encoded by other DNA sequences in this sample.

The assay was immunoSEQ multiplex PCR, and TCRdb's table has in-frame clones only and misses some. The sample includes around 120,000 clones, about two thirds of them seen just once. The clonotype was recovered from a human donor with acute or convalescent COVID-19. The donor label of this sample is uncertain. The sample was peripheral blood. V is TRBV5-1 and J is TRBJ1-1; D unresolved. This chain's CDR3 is CASSLDGGNTEAFF. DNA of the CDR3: TGCGCCAGCAGCCTCGACGGAGGAAACACTGAAGCTTTCTTT.